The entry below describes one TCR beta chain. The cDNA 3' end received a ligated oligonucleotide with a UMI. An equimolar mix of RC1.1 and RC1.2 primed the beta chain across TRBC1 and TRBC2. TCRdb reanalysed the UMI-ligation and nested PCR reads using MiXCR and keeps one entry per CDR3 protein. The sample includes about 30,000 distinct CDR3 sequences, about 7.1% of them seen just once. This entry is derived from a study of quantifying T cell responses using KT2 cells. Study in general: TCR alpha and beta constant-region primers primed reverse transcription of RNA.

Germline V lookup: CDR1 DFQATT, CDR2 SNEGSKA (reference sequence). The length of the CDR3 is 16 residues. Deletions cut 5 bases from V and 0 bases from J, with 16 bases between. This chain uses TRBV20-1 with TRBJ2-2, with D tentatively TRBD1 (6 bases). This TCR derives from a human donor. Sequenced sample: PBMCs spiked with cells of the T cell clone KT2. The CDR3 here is CSALTGTGANTGELFF. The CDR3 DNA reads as TGCAGTGCTCTTACAGGGACGGGCGCGAACACCGGGGAGCTGTTTTTT.